This TCR beta chain was sequenced during a study of blood T cell repertoires in COVID-19. TCRdb's copy holds only in-frame clones and misses some; the assay was immunoSEQ multiplex PCR. The sample includes about 120,000 clones, under 90% of them seen just once. The sequenced sample was peripheral blood. The receptor comes from a woman in her seventies with acute or convalescent COVID-19.

CDR3: CASSKDIRAETQYF. CDR3 sequence (DNA): TGTGCCAGCAGCAAAGATATCAGGGCGGAGACCCAGTACTTC. The chain has TRBV21-1 and TRBJ2-5; the D call in the table, TRBD1, was not verified against the DNA. TRBV21-1 is shown as a pseudogene. The CDR3 runs to 14 residues.